Shown below are 5 T cell receptor beta chains from a single sample sequenced in a study of tumor-infiltrating lymphocytes in oesophageal squamous cell carcinoma. TCRdb itself ran the PCR reads through MiXCR, one entry per CDR3 protein. In the table there are around 23,000 distinct CDR3 sequences, about two fifths of which are singletons. Sequenced material: esophageal tumor tissue. Receptors originate from a male donor with esophageal squamous cell carcinoma.

This clonotype was observed a few times. Since no conserved phenylalanine or tryptophan closes the CDR3, a read error is the likely cause. Because the CDR3's place on the DNA is in doubt, the DNA is left out and the CDR3 is given as listed by TCRdb. V is TRBV7-9 and J is TRBJ1-1; TRBD1 is taken as the D call from the table, unchecked against the DNA. The CDR3 is 18 amino acids in total, end residues counted. Germline V CDR1 and CDR2: SEHNR, FQNEAQ (reference sequence). CDR3 protein: CASSLIWARDVRPSTSAQ.

By share, this clonotype ranks as medium-sized. This chain uses TRBV4-1 with TRBJ2-1; D is uncertain. Germline V CDR1 and CDR2: MGHRA, YSYEKL. V gave up 0 bases and J gave up 5 bases, with 2 bases separating them. The CDR3 runs to 12 residues. The DNA of the CDR3 is TGCGCCAGCAGCCAAGAAAACAATGAGCAGTTCTTC. It is translated as CASSQENNEQFF.

This clonotype was observed a single time. The chain uses TRBV7-8 and TRBJ2-1, with TRBD1 matching 10 bases. The end of the DNA fits TRBJ2-5 better, so the J call may be wrong. The CDR3 covers 14 residues. CDR1 is SGHVS and CDR2 is FQNEAQ in the germline V gene. The CDR3 loop reads CASSPDRGEETQYF. CDR3 bases: TGTGCCAGCAGCCCGGACAGGGGGGAAGAGACCCAGTACTTC.

Relative to its sample, this clonotype is medium-sized (0.01 to 0.1%). The rearrangement links TRBV27 to TRBJ2-7, with 7 bases identical to TRBD1. Losses at the gene ends were 10 bases for V and 2 bases for J; bases not matched to a gene: 11. Germline V lookup: CDR1 MNHEY, CDR2 SMNVEV (reference sequence). The CDR3 sequence is 14 residues long. DNA for the CDR3: TGTGCCACCTCCTCCGGGACAGTCACCTACGAGCAGTACTTC. This encodes CATSSGTVTYEQYF.

This clonotype has a count of ten or more. The rearrangement uses TRBV9 and TRBJ2-1, with TRBD2 identical over 8 bases. Germline V gene lookup returns CDR1 SGDLS and CDR2 YYNGEE. CDR3 length equals 16 residues. With V trimmed by 1 base and J by 7 bases, 10 bases remained unmatched. The CDR3 region is CASSVNSGSVKNEQFF. The CDR3 nucleotides are TGTGCCAGCAGCGTAAACAGCGGGAGTGTTAAGAATGAGCAGTTCTTC.